These T cell receptor beta chains were read from a single sample in a study of shared clonotypes between healthy human individuals. Repertoires were generated with immunoSEQ multiplex PCR, while TCRdb's copy carries only in-frame clones and drops some. The table records 2 million to 2.5 million clones, 93% of them present only once. The sequencing input was naive CD4+ T cells from PBMCs. Receptor source: a man younger than 35 in good health. Some clones in this sample may be carry-over from other donors' samples. Both conserved end residues are part of each CDR3. D genes are given only for firm matches. Clone size is not always given. Where it is, it says once, few, many or a class for expanded clones.

V gene,clone size,D gene,J gene,CDR3 protein,CDR3 DNA
TRBV7-9,NA,TRBD2,TRBJ2-3,CASSAPGTSGSSTQYF,TGTGCCAGCAGCGCGCCTGGGACTAGCGGGAGTAGTACGCAGTATTTT
TRBV9,NA,TRBD1,TRBJ2-1,CASSEGQGMINEQFF,TGTGCCAGCAGCGAGGGACAGGGGATGATCAATGAGCAGTTCTTC
TRBV19,NA,TRBD2,TRBJ2-1,CASSVETSGAYNEQFF,TGTGCCAGTAGTGTCGAAACTAGCGGCGCCTACAATGAGCAGTTCTTC
TRBV19,NA,TRBD1,TRBJ1-1,CASSIGAGGASTEAFF,TGTGCCAGTAGTATTGGGGCAGGGGGAGCGAGCACTGAAGCTTTCTTT
TRBV7-3,NA,NA,TRBJ2-1,CASSLRDNEQFF,TGTGCCAGCAGCTTAAGGGACAATGAGCAGTTCTTC
TRBV30,NA,NA,TRBJ2-7,CAWSVRAPYEQYF,TGTGCCTGGAGTGTACGGGCCCCCTACGAGCAGTACTTC
TRBV28,NA,NA,TRBJ2-6,CASSSGVGANVLTF,TGTGCCAGCAGTTCCGGGGTTGGGGCCAACGTCCTGACTTTC
TRBV7-2,NA,NA,TRBJ1-5,CASSTYRDYSNQPQHF,TGTGCCAGCAGCACCTACAGAGATTATAGCAATCAGCCCCAGCATTTT
TRBV7-3,NA,TRBD1,TRBJ2-7,CASSPHRDRGYEQYF,TGTGCCAGCAGCCCACATCGGGACAGGGGCTACGAGCAGTACTTC
TRBV28,NA,TRBD1,TRBJ2-2,CASSSPAGGTGELFF,TGTGCCAGCAGTTCCCCGGCAGGGGGCACCGGGGAGCTGTTTTTT
TRBV28,NA,TRBD1,TRBJ1-2,CASSPGTGSIYGYTF,TGTGCCAGCAGTCCGGGGACAGGGAGCATCTATGGCTACACCTTC
TRBV27,NA,NA,TRBJ1-5,CASSRLGAGGPQHF,TGTGCCAGCAGTCGTCTAGGTGCCGGGGGGCCCCAGCATTTT
TRBV28,NA,NA,TRBJ2-5,CASRAAGQETQYF,TGTGCCAGCAGGGCGGCAGGCCAAGAGACCCAGTACTTC
TRBV4-1,NA,TRBD1,TRBJ1-4,CASSQSRQGTNEKLFF,TGCGCCAGCAGCCAATCACGACAGGGCACTAATGAAAAACTGTTTTTT
TRBV14,NA,TRBD2,TRBJ2-3,CASSQARLAVKDTQYF,TGTGCCAGCAGCCAAGCACGTCTAGCGGTGAAAGATACGCAGTATTTT
TRBV19,NA,TRBD1,TRBJ1-4,CASSMGQGATGEKLFF,TGTGCCAGTAGTATGGGACAGGGGGCAACTGGTGAAAAACTGTTTTTT
TRBV7-2,NA,NA,TRBJ2-3,CASSLGRSTDTQYF,TGTGCCAGCAGCTTAGGCCGAAGCACAGATACGCAGTATTTT
TRBV5-1,NA,TRBD1,TRBJ2-7,CASSSRTGAYEQYF,TGCGCCAGCAGCAGTCGGACAGGAGCCTACGAGCAGTACTTC
TRBV28,NA,NA,TRBJ2-7,CASSLGGTPAYEQYF,TGTGCCAGCAGTTTAGGGGGGACTCCAGCCTACGAGCAGTACTTC
TRBV20-1,NA,NA,TRBJ2-7,CSAGDNYEQYF,TGCAGTGCTGGGGACAATTACGAGCAGTACTTC
TRBV7-2,NA,NA,TRBJ2-1,CASGLRGTYNEQFF,TGTGCCAGTGGATTGCGGGGAACCTACAATGAGCAGTTCTTC
TRBV7-7,NA,TRBD1,TRBJ2-5,CASSQGTGRGETQYF,TGTGCCAGCAGCCAAGGGACAGGGAGGGGAGAGACCCAGTACTTC
TRBV5-1,NA,TRBD2,TRBJ2-1,CASSTGTSGWPGEQFF,TGCGCCAGCAGCACTGGGACTAGCGGGTGGCCAGGCGAGCAGTTCTTC
TRBV9,NA,NA,TRBJ2-2,CASSVDPNTGELFF,TGTGCCAGCAGCGTAGATCCTAACACCGGGGAGCTGTTTTTT
TRBV30,NA,NA,TRBJ2-7,CAWSRQPGEQYF,TGTGCCTGGAGTAGGCAGCCAGGCGAGCAGTACTTC
TRBV7-3,NA,NA,TRBJ2-1,CASSFLRSSYNEQFF,TGTGCCAGCAGCTTTCTCCGCAGCTCCTACAATGAGCAGTTCTTC
TRBV5-1,once,TRBD1,TRBJ1-1,CASGDRGLAFF,TGCGCCAGCGGGGACAGGGGATTGGCTTTCTTT
TRBV7-2,NA,NA,TRBJ2-7,CASSPPRGTYEQYF,TGTGCCAGCAGCCCCCCTCGCGGTACCTACGAGCAGTACTTC
TRBV18,once,NA,TRBJ2-1,CASSPGVVEQFF,TGTGCCAGCTCACCAGGGGTTGTTGAGCAGTTCTTC
TRBV11-2,NA,TRBD1,TRBJ1-2,CASSPGQGLGYGYTF,TGTGCCAGCAGCCCAGGACAGGGCTTAGGCTATGGCTACACCTTC
TRBV5-1,NA,NA,TRBJ2-1,CASSSPDGNNEQFF,TGCGCCAGCAGCTCCCCGGACGGAAACAATGAGCAGTTCTTC
TRBV28,NA,NA,TRBJ2-1,CASSWGQAGALWEQFF,TGTGCCAGCAGTTGGGGACAGGCGGGGGCCTTATGGGAGCAGTTCTTC
TRBV4-2,NA,NA,TRBJ1-5,CASSQSQASNQPQHF,TGTGCCAGCAGCCAAAGCCAGGCGTCCAATCAGCCCCAGCATTTT
TRBV18,NA,NA,TRBJ1-3,CASSAQGRGVGSGNTIYF,TGTGCCAGCTCAGCCCAAGGTCGGGGGGTCGGCTCTGGAAACACCATATATTTT
TRBV5-1,NA,NA,TRBJ1-3,CASSGGNTIYF,TGCGCCAGCAGCGGTGGAAACACCATATATTTT
TRBV11-2,NA,NA,TRBJ2-5,CASSLDAIQETQYF,TGTGCCAGCAGCTTAGACGCCATTCAAGAGACCCAGTACTTC
TRBV15,NA,NA,TRBJ2-1,CATSRERHNEQFF,TGTGCCACCAGCAGGGAAAGACACAATGAGCAGTTCTTC
TRBV9,NA,NA,TRBJ2-3,CASSVGAPGTQYF,TGTGCCAGCAGCGTAGGGGCCCCCGGAACGCAGTATTTT
TRBV6-6,NA,NA,TRBJ2-2,CASTPVVGELFF,TGTGCCAGCACCCCCGTTGTGGGGGAGCTGTTTTTT
TRBV29-1,NA,TRBD1,TRBJ1-2,CSANRGSVGYTF,TGCAGCGCCAACAGGGGAAGTGTTGGCTACACCTTC
TRBV6-4,NA,NA,TRBJ2-3,CASSDRPGNLDTQYF,TGTGCCAGCAGTGACCGTCCGGGGAATCTTGATACGCAGTATTTT
TRBV7-7,NA,NA,TRBJ2-2,CASSPLRASTGELFF,TGTGCCAGCAGCCCCCTGAGGGCTAGCACCGGGGAGCTGTTTTTT
TRBV4-1,NA,TRBD2,TRBJ2-3,CASSSPGLETDTQYF,TGCGCCAGCAGTTCCCCGGGACTAGAAACAGATACGCAGTATTTT
TRBV11-2,NA,NA,TRBJ1-1,CASSRVWGNTEAFF,TGTGCCAGCAGCCGGGTATGGGGGAACACTGAAGCTTTCTTT
TRBV12-5,NA,TRBD1,TRBJ1-2,CASGLVPGGKKYGYTF,TGTGCTAGTGGTTTGGTACCAGGGGGCAAGAAATATGGCTACACCTTC
TRBV2,NA,TRBD1,TRBJ2-5,CAGQGDQETQYF,TGTGCCGGACAGGGGGACCAAGAGACCCAGTACTTC
TRBV28,NA,NA,TRBJ2-5,CASSGLTGTRLYQETQYF,TGTGCCAGCAGTGGCCTTACCGGGACTCGTTTGTACCAAGAGACCCAGTACTTC
TRBV11-2,NA,NA,TRBJ2-7,CASSLESGFGGEQYF,TGTGCCAGCAGCTTAGAGTCGGGCTTCGGGGGAGAGCAGTACTTC
TRBV19,NA,NA,TRBJ1-2,CASSMVGAYRNGLYGYTF,TGTGCCAGTAGTATGGTGGGGGCCTACCGAAACGGCCTCTATGGCTACACCTTC
TRBV6-5,NA,NA,TRBJ2-7,CASSYGQGRSYEQYF,TGTGCCAGCAGTTACGGGCAGGGGAGGTCCTACGAGCAGTACTTC
TRBV4-2,NA,NA,TRBJ2-3,CASSQEPRATDTQYF,TGTGCCAGCAGCCAAGAACCCCGGGCCACAGATACGCAGTATTTT
TRBV19,NA,TRBD1,TRBJ2-7,CASSHRGAGVEQYF,TGTGCCAGTAGCCACAGGGGCGCCGGGGTCGAGCAGTACTTC